One and the same sample provided the 22 T cell receptor beta chains below, sequenced in a study of blood T cells in healthy people across ages. A second PCR of roughly 6 to 12 cycles used a sample-barcoded 5' primer and a J-beta primer mix. TCRdb reprocessed the 5' RACE reads with MiXCR, giving one entry per CDR3 protein. The repertoire consists of approximately 820,000 distinct CDR3 sequences, with approximately 48% occurring once and the leading ten covering under 20%. The material sequenced was blood. These receptors all come from a man between 60 and 70 years old in good health.

J is TRBJ2-1 and V is TRBV27; D might be TRBD1 (5 bases). V dropped 6 bases and J dropped 1 base, with 13 bases sitting between them. The CDR3 loop spans 15 amino acids. Germline values: CDR1 MNHEY, CDR2 SMNVEV (reference sequence). CDR3 DNA sequence: TGTGCCAGCAGCCGACAGCAGGTATCCTACAATGAGCAGTTCTTC. It specifies CASSRQQVSYNEQFF.

The sample holds many counts of this clonotype. The chain's CDR3 is CASSPGTGRRPSTDTQYF. The CDR3 region has the DNA TGTGCCAGCTCACCCGGGACAGGGCGTCGACCTAGCACAGATACGCAGTATTTT. The chain links TRBV18 to TRBJ2-3, with 9 bases lining up with TRBD1. The germline V gene has CDR1 KGHSH and CDR2 LQKENI. The V segment lost 3 bases and the J segment 0 bases; nucleotides outside the gene matches: 10. The CDR3 spans 18 residues.

The J gene is TRBJ1-6, the V gene TRBV6-1, with D possibly being TRBD1 (5 bases). V was shortened by 4 bases and J by 6 bases, with 10 bases between the two germline ends. This CDR3 has 14 residues. CDR1 MNHNS and CDR2 SASEGT come from the germline V gene. The CDR3 region has the DNA TGTGCCAGCAGTGCACAGGTCCCTAATTCACCCCTCCACTTT. Protein: CASSAQVPNSPLHF.

A few counts support this clonotype. The J gene is TRBJ2-7, the V gene TRBV7-2; D may be TRBD2 (7 bases). CDR1 and CDR2 from the germline V gene are SGHTA and FQGNSA. The CDR3 is 14 residues long. With 5 bases removed from V and 7 bases from J, the gap between germline ends came to 18 bases. CDR3 amino acids: CASSVEVRGGEQYF. DNA for the CDR3: TGTGCCAGCAGCGTAGAAGTCAGGGGAGGGGAGCAGTACTTC.

This clonotype was recorded once. The V gene is TRBV12-3 or TRBV12-4, the J gene TRBJ1-4, with TRBD1 identical over 9 bases. J was trimmed by 7 bases and V by 3 bases; bases with no gene match: 9. This CDR3 is 16 amino acids long. CDR3 nucleotide sequence: TGTGCCAGCAGTTTCTGGATTACAGGGGGCATTGAAAAACTGTTTTTT. This translates into CASSFWITGGIEKLFF.

Note on this clonotype: An end of the junction differs from the germline gene, which may be a read error. This chain links TRBV5-1 with TRBJ2-1; 12 bases agree with TRBD2. The CDR3 extends over 15 amino acids. Per germline, CDR1 SGHRS and CDR2 YFSETQ. The CDR3 region is CAGSIGLAGPNEQFF. CDR3 sequence (DNA): TGCGCCGGCAGCATCGGACTAGCGGGACCAAATGAGCAGTTCTTC. Based on the CDR3 plus reference TRBV5-1 and TRBJ2-1, the full variable domain is KAGVTQTPRYLIKTRGQQVTLSCSPISGHRSVSWYQQTPGQGLQFLFEYFSETQRNKGNFPGRFSGRQFSNSRSEMNVSTLELGDSALYLCAGSIGLAGPNEQFFGPGTRLTVL.

This clonotype was detected once. The V call is TRBV28, the J call TRBJ1-6; D gene uncertain. The CDR3 has 15 residues. Trimming removed 9 bases at V and 9 bases at J, with 21 bases between. The germline gives CDR1 MDHEN, CDR2 SYDVKM. CDR3 nucleotides: TGTGCCAGTACGGTTCGGACGAGGTCCGGTTCACCCCTCCACTTT. It translates to CASTVRTRSGSPLHF.

The chain joins TRBV25-1 to TRBJ1-1; D unclear. Germline CDR1 and CDR2: MGHDK and SYGVNS. Trimming took off 1 base at V and 4 bases at J, with 10 bases between the two ends. The CDR3 extends over 14 amino acids. CDR3 sequence (DNA): TGTGCCAGCAGTGAATGGTCCCGAAGCACTGAAGCTTTCTTT. Protein product: CASSEWSRSTEAFF. Looking up the rest from reference TRBV25-1 and TRBJ1-1 gives the full variable domain: EADIYQTPRYLVIGTGKKITLECSQTMGHDKMYWYQQDPGMELHLIHYSYGVNSTEKGDLSSESTVSRIRTEHFPLTLESARPSHTSQYLCASSEWSRSTEAFFGQGTRLTVV.

In regard to this clonotype: A junction end diverges from the germline sequence, so it may reflect a read error. The V gene is TRBV5-1, the J gene TRBJ2-1, with no clear D. The germline CDR1 and CDR2 sequences are SGHRS and YFSETQ. This CDR3 has 12 amino acids. CDR3 in amino acids: CASSYCDNEQFF. The CDR3 DNA sequence: TGCGCCAGTAGCTACTGCGACAATGAGCAGTTCTTC.

This sequence joins TRBV20-1 and TRBJ1-2; D not certain. The CDR3 totals 13 residues. The germline CDR1 and CDR2 sequences are DFQATT and SNEGSKA (reference sequence). Written as DNA, the CDR3 is TGCAGCCCGGCGGCGGAAGCTAGCGATGGCTACACCTTC. It yields the protein CSPAAEASDGYTF.

This clonotype turned up a few times. V is TRBV11-1 and J is TRBJ1-1; D gene uncertain. CDR1 is SGHAT, CDR2 FQDESV, per germline (reference sequence). This CDR3 comprises 14 residues. V lost 5 bases and J 2 bases, leaving 12 bases between the germline ends. CDR3 nucleotides: TGTGCCAGCAGCCAACAGCGTTCCAACACTGAAGCTTTCTTT. Translating it yields CASSQQRSNTEAFF.

The chain employs TRBV18 and TRBJ2-1; D is uncertain. The CDR3 contains 14 residues. Per germline, CDR1 KGHSH and CDR2 LQKENI. The V gene lost 2 bases and the J gene lost 5 bases, with 10 bases spanning the gap. CDR3 nucleotide sequence: TGTGCCAGCTCACCAGGCGCAGGCCACAATGAGCAGTTCTTC. Protein sequence: CASSPGAGHNEQFF.

V is TRBV7-2 and J is TRBJ2-5, with unresolved D. Trimming cost V 1 base and J 1 base, with 10 bases left between them. CDR1 is SGHTA, CDR2 FQGNSA, per germline. The CDR3 sequence is 15 residues long. Here the CDR3 reads CASSLVVGPQETQYF. CDR3 coding DNA: TGTGCCAGCAGCTTAGTTGTAGGGCCCCAAGAGACCCAGTACTTC.

V gene TRBV18 combines with J gene TRBJ1-1; weak D call: TRBD1 (5 bases). Trimming took 3 bases from V and 1 from J, leaving 15 bases between them. Per germline, CDR1 KGHSH and CDR2 LQKENI. This CDR3 is 16 amino acids long. DNA of the CDR3: TGTGCCAGCTCACCGGGACTCCCAGGAGGGAACACTGAAGCTTTCTTT. Amino acid sequence: CASSPGLPGGNTEAFF.

This clonotype was picked up a small number of times. The J gene is TRBJ1-2, the V gene TRBV29-1; D might be TRBD1 (5 bases). Trimming removed 6 bases at V and 4 bases at J, with 9 bases between. This CDR3 is built from 11 residues. The germline V gene encodes CDR1 SQVTM and CDR2 ANQGSEA. The CDR3 coding sequence is TGCAGCGTGGGACGGACCTATGGCTACACCTTC. Protein product: CSVGRTYGYTF.

This clonotype was detected only a few times. The V gene is TRBV12-3 or TRBV12-4, the J gene TRBJ1-6; D is unclear. The length of the CDR3 is 14 residues. The V end was cut by 6 bases, the J end by 7 bases, with 13 bases between. The DNA for the CDR3 is TGTGCCAGCAGGTCTGGCCCGAGGAATTCACCCCTCCACTTT. This translates into CASRSGPRNSPLHF.

This clonotype was seen a few times. The chain employs TRBV12-3 or TRBV12-4 and TRBJ2-7; 9 bases are a match to TRBD1. The trim removed 5 bases at V and 5 bases at J, leaving 10 bases unmatched. This CDR3 spans 15 amino acids. The CDR3 region is CASSTPGQGVHEQYF. The CDR3 bases are TGTGCCAGCAGTACCCCGGGACAGGGTGTGCACGAGCAGTACTTC.

This sequence joins TRBV27 and TRBJ2-6, with D possibly called TRBD1 or TRBD2 (5 bases each). From germline, CDR1 is MNHEY and CDR2 SMNVEV (reference sequence). The ends were cut back, 5 bases at V and 0 bases at J, with 8 bases in the middle. The CDR3 is 15 amino acids. In nucleotides, the CDR3 is TGTGCCAGCAGTCCGGGACCCTCTGGGGCCAACGTCCTGACTTTC. This codes for CASSPGPSGANVLTF.

This clonotype came up a few times. The chain employs TRBV27 and TRBJ2-7; D not resolved. Looked up from germline, CDR1 is MNHEY and CDR2 is SMNVEV (reference sequence). Trimming stripped 6 bases from V and 3 bases from J, with 12 bases between. CDR3 length: 13 residues. This chain's CDR3 is CASSCYWGYEQYF. CDR3 nucleotides: TGTGCCAGCAGCTGTTACTGGGGCTACGAGCAGTACTTC.

This clonotype was recorded a few times. The V call is TRBV6-5, the J call TRBJ2-3; 8 positions match TRBD1. The ends lost 0 bases at V and 2 bases at J; junction bases unmatched: 13. The CDR3 covers 19 residues. Germline values: CDR1 MNHEY, CDR2 SVGAGI. The chain's CDR3 is CASSYSRTGSRALTDTQYF. The DNA for the CDR3 is TGTGCCAGCAGTTACTCAAGGACAGGGTCCCGTGCCCTCACAGATACGCAGTATTTT.

This clonotype was seen only a few times. The chain recombines TRBV7-9 with TRBJ2-7; no clear D gene. CDR3 size: 12 residues. Trimming removed 6 bases from V and 3 bases from J, with 9 bases in between. Germline assignment: CDR1 SEHNR and CDR2 FQNEAQ (reference sequence). In DNA form, the CDR3 reads TGTGCCAGCAGTCGAAACGACTACGAGCAGTACTTC. Its protein is CASSRNDYEQYF. Filled out from reference TRBV7-9 and TRBJ2-7, the complete variable domain reads DTGVSQNPRHKITKRGQNVTFRCDPISEHNRLYWYRQTLGQGPEFLTYFQNEAQLEKSRLLSDRFSAERPKGSFSTLEIQRTEQGDSAMYLCASSRNDYEQYFGPGTRLTVT.

In its sample, this clonotype was seen a few times. V is TRBV5-1 and J is TRBJ2-7; D remains unclear. V was cut by 4 bases and J by 5 bases, with 16 bases left in between. The V gene's germline CDR1 is SGHRS and CDR2 YFSETQ. The CDR3 spans 14 residues. DNA for the CDR3: TGCGCCAGCAGCCAAGCAGCGTCGGTAAACGAGCAGTACTTC. This translates into CASSQAASVNEQYF.